The 20 T cell receptor beta chains given below trace back to one sample, sequenced in a study of PD-1 blockade in classical Hodgkin lymphoma. The time point was: cycle 4 day 1 (C4D1), after 5 to 7 weeks of nivolumab. Autologous stem cell transplantation was followed by relapse in every patient, and brentuximab vedotin exposure varied. Repertoires were generated with immunoSEQ multiplex PCR, while TCRdb's copy carries only in-frame clones and drops some. The data contain approximately 38,000 clones, 77% of them singletons. This material consisted of peripheral blood mononuclear cells (PBMCs), taken before the fourth cycle of nivolumab. The receptors stem from a human donor with classical Hodgkin lymphoma.

In its sample, this clone was seen once. The chain employs TRBV6-1 and TRBJ2-7; D unresolved. Germline CDR1 and CDR2: MNHNS and SASEGT. V lost 8 bases, J lost 2 bases, and 13 bases lay in between. The CDR3 spans 13 residues. CDR3 protein: CASDLGATYEQYF. As DNA, the CDR3 is TGTGCCAGCGACTTAGGAGCGACCTACGAGCAGTACTTC.

The V gene is TRBV2, the J gene TRBJ2-7, with D maybe TRBD1 (7 bases). The germline V gene encodes CDR1 SNHLY and CDR2 FYNNEI. Trimming left V 1 base short and J 7 bases short, with 14 bases between. The CDR3 spans 14 residues. The CDR3 nucleotides are TGTGCCAGCAGTGAAGGGGGGGACAGTTGGGAGCAGTACTTC. Protein sequence: CASSEGGDSWEQYF.

This clone was seen a few times. The J gene is TRBJ2-2, the V gene TRBV12-5; D uncertain. The length of the CDR3 is 11 residues. V was trimmed by 8 bases and J by 3 bases, leaving 4 bases between them. Germline CDR1 is LGHNT and CDR2 is FRNRAP. DNA of the CDR3: TGTGCTAGTAGAGACACCGGGGAGCTGTTTTTT. Protein product: CASRDTGELFF.

The chain joins TRBV6-6 to TRBJ1-5; D gene uncertain. The CDR3 runs to 14 residues. V lost 0 bases to trimming and J lost 1 base, with 4 bases between them. CDR1 MNHNY and CDR2 SVGAGI come from the germline V gene (reference sequence). This chain's CDR3 is CASSYSGSNQPQHF. In DNA, the CDR3 is TGTGCCAGCAGTTACTCTGGGAGCAATCAGCCCCAGCATTTT.

This clone has a handful of counts. This chain links TRBV5-5 with TRBJ2-2; perhaps TRBD1 as D (6 bases). The CDR3 has 15 residues. Germline lookup yields CDR1 SGHKS and CDR2 YYEKEE (reference sequence). Between the trimmed V and J ends, which lost 3 bases and 4 bases, there was a span of 13 bases. The DNA of the CDR3 is TGTGCCAGCAGCTCACAGGGCAGGGTCACCGGGGAGCTGTTTTTT. Its translation: CASSSQGRVTGELFF. Full variable domain (outside the CDR3, taken from reference TRBV5-5 and TRBJ2-2): DAGVTQSPTHLIKTRGQQVTLRCSPISGHKSVSWYQQVLGQGPQFIFQYYEKEERGRGNFPDRFSARQFPNYSSELNVNALLLGDSALYLCASSSQGRVTGELFFGEGSRLTVL.

The J gene is TRBJ1-5, the V gene TRBV25-1, with D uncertain. Germline CDR1 and CDR2: MGHDK and SYGVNS. V dropped 4 bases and J dropped 4 bases, with 5 bases sitting between them. The CDR3 is 12 residues long. The chain's CDR3 is CASSVGNQPQHF. CDR3 DNA: TGTGCCAGCAGTGTAGGGAATCAGCCCCAGCATTTT.

The chain uses TRBV7-2 and TRBJ2-3; perhaps TRBD2 as D (6 bases). Germline CDR1 and CDR2: SGHTA and FQGNSA. The CDR3 extends over 14 amino acids. The V gene lost 4 bases and the J gene lost 3 bases, with 11 bases spanning the gap. The CDR3 sequence: CASSSTRGTDTQYF. CDR3 coding DNA: TGTGCCAGCAGCTCGACTAGAGGGACAGATACGCAGTATTTT. Full variable domain (remainder filled in from reference TRBV7-2 and TRBJ2-3): GAGVSQSPSNKVTEKGKDVELRCDPISGHTALYWYRQSLGQGLEFLIYFQGNSAPDKSGLPSDRFSAERTGGSVSTLTIQRTQQEDSAVYLCASSSTRGTDTQYFGPGTRLTVL.

The chain links TRBV10-2 to TRBJ2-7; a weak D match, TRBD2 (5 bases). The V and J ends lost 6 bases and 1 base respectively, with 13 bases between them. Germline V gene data show CDR1 as WSHSY and CDR2 as SAAADI. This CDR3 has 14 amino acids. The CDR3 nucleotides are TGCGCCAGCAGCTTTTTCAGCGGTTCCTACGAGCAGTACTTC. It codes for CASSFFSGSYEQYF.

The CDR3 sequence is CASSLSDSYTYEQYF. CDR3 sequence (DNA): TGTGCCAGCAGCTTATCAGACAGTTACACCTACGAGCAGTACTTC. The chain recombines TRBV7-9 with TRBJ2-7; perhaps TRBD1 as D (5 bases). The CDR3 covers 15 residues. Germline CDR1 and CDR2: SEHNR and FQNEAQ (reference sequence). V lost 2 bases to trimming and J lost 2 bases, with 13 bases between them.

This clone is a singleton in its sample. V and J are TRBV11-2 and TRBJ2-1; D is perhaps TRBD2 (5 bases). V gave up 1 base and J gave up 0 bases, with 13 bases separating them. Germline V gives CDR1 SGHAT, CDR2 FQNNGV. The CDR3 contains 17 residues. The CDR3, as DNA: TGTGCCAGCAGCTTAGGTGGAGGTCAACACTCCTACAATGAGCAGTTCTTC. Translating gives CASSLGGGQHSYNEQFF. The variable domain in full, completed from reference TRBV11-2 and TRBJ2-1, reads EAGVAQSPRYKIIEKRQSVAFWCNPISGHATLYWYQQILGQGPKLLIQFQNNGVVDDSQLPKDRFSAERLKGVDSTLKIQPAKLEDSAVYLCASSLGGGQHSYNEQFFGPGTRLTVL.

This rearrangement joins TRBV28 to TRBJ2-7; 10 bases align to TRBD1. From germline, CDR1 is MDHEN and CDR2 SYDVKM. This CDR3 contains 16 residues. After removal of 5 bases from V and 1 base from J, the junction contained 8 bases not matched to a gene. CDR3 region: CASSGGGQGKSYEQYF. The CDR3 DNA reads as TGTGCCAGCAGTGGGGGGGGACAGGGGAAGTCCTACGAGCAGTACTTC.

This clone was detected only once. As DNA, the CDR3 is TGTGCCAGCAGTGCGGACAGGTGGGGGGCACAAGAGACCCAGTACTTC. Its translation: CASSADRWGAQETQYF. V gene TRBV2 combines with J gene TRBJ2-5; D may be TRBD1 (7 bases). Trimming removed 4 bases from V and 2 bases from J, with 17 bases in between. Germline V lookup: CDR1 SNHLY, CDR2 FYNNEI. This CDR3 contains 16 residues.

This clone was seen only a few times. The chain uses TRBV4-1 and TRBJ2-7, with 9 bases lining up with TRBD2. The CDR3 consists of 16 residues. CDR1 is MGHRA and CDR2 is YSYEKL in the germline V gene. V lost 0 bases and J lost 1; bases outside the gene matches: 4. CDR3: CASSQDAGGTSYEQYF. Here the CDR3 DNA reads TGCGCCAGCAGCCAAGATGCGGGGGGGACTTCCTACGAGCAGTACTTC.

The J gene is TRBJ1-5, the V gene TRBV7-9; 9 bases align to TRBD1. Germline V gene sequence: CDR1 SEHNR, CDR2 FQNEAQ (reference sequence). This CDR3 contains 14 residues. V lost 5 bases and J lost 7; bases outside the gene matches: 6. In DNA form, the CDR3 reads TGTGCCAGCAGCGTTACAGGGGGCGGGCAGCCCCAGCATTTT. This gives the protein CASSVTGGGQPQHF.

The V gene is TRBV28, the J gene TRBJ1-5; D is uncertain. The CDR3 runs to 14 residues. Trimming removed 4 bases at V and 7 bases at J, with 14 bases between. In germline, CDR1 is MDHEN, CDR2 SYDVKM. The CDR3 loop is CASSSPTATQPQHF. DNA for the CDR3: TGTGCCAGCAGTTCACCGACCGCGACCCAGCCCCAGCATTTT.

This clone was recorded a few times. J is TRBJ2-2 and V is TRBV5-4, with 7 bases identical to TRBD2. The CDR3 loop spans 16 amino acids. Germline values: CDR1 SGHNT, CDR2 YYREEE (reference sequence). V shed 0 bases, J shed 3 bases, and the junction held 5 bases outside the gene matches. This chain's CDR3 is CASSLGARGDTGELFF. CDR3 nucleotide sequence: TGTGCCAGCAGCTTGGGTGCCCGGGGGGACACCGGGGAGCTGTTTTTT.

The chain combines TRBV11-2 with TRBJ1-1, with 7 bases fitting TRBD1. The CDR3 is made up of 15 amino acids. J gave up 1 base and V 5 bases, and 7 bases lay outside the gene matches. CDR1 is SGHAT, CDR2 FQNNGV, per germline. This chain's CDR3 is CASSVYRGRNTEAFF. The CDR3 nucleotides are TGTGCCAGCAGCGTCTACAGGGGAAGGAACACTGAAGCTTTCTTT.

This chain's CDR3 is CAISEGTGEEYTGEQYF. As DNA, the CDR3 is TGTGCCATCAGTGAAGGGACAGGGGAAGAATATACTGGCGAGCAGTACTTC. The chain carries TRBV10-3 and TRBJ2-7; TRBD1 matches at 10 bases. Germline CDR1 reads ENHRY; CDR2 reads SYGVKD. V lost 3 bases, J lost 6 bases, and 14 bases stayed unmatched. This CDR3 is built from 17 residues.

The chain recombines TRBV28 with TRBJ1-1; TRBD1 agrees at 7 bases. CDR3 length: 15 amino acids. Unmatched junction bases numbered 11, after V lost 5 bases and J lost 5 bases. Germline lookup yields CDR1 MDHEN and CDR2 SYDVKM. Written as DNA, the CDR3 is TGTGCCAGCAGTAGGCACACAGGGGAACGAACTGAAGCTTTCTTT. It encodes CASSRHTGERTEAFF.

The chain has TRBV6-5 and TRBJ1-2, with 12 bases matching TRBD1. Per germline, CDR1 MNHEY and CDR2 SVGAGI. J lost 7 bases, V lost 6 bases, and 9 bases had no gene match. This CDR3 comprises 15 residues. CDR3 sequence reads: CASSPGDRGPRGYTF. DNA of the CDR3: TGTGCCAGCAGCCCCGGGGACAGGGGGCCTCGTGGCTACACCTTC.